This T cell receptor beta chain was sequenced for a study of CD8 T cells in ankylosing spondylitis. Notes on the study in general: It was reported that disease-linked clones were significantly enriched in matched ankylosing spondylitis synovial fluid. CD8+ cells made up the disease-linked clones, which were relatively rare in peripheral blood. Prior work had noted some motif variants in reactive arthritis blood and synovial fluid.

Trimming removed 3 bases from V and 6 bases from J, with 13 bases in between. The CDR3 is 14 amino acids. Looked up from germline, CDR1 is SGDLS and CDR2 is YYNGEE. This clonotype was detected many times. Its antigen is not identified. The TCR beta libraries were generated through quantitative 5'-RACE incorporating molecular barcodes. TCRdb ran MiXCR on the 5' RACE reads and lists one entry per CDR3 protein. The sample lists roughly 40,000 distinct CDR3 sequences; about 2.5% were seen once. Sample: blood, either unsorted or a sorted T cell fraction (not recorded which). This chain connects TRBV9 to TRBJ2-1; D unclear. The origin of this receptor is a male donor with ankylosing spondylitis or in good health (not recorded which). The CDR3 nucleotides read TGTGCCAGCAGCGACCCTAGGGCTCCCAATGAGCAGTTCTTC. Protein sequence: CASSDPRAPNEQFF.